This T cell receptor beta chain is from a study of blood T cell repertoires in COVID-19. The overall study: Sites across the United States, Italy and Spain contributed samples from acute and convalescent COVID-19. T cells, B-cell-depleted T cells, or PBMCs supplied cDNA or gDNA.

The CDR3 is 16 residues long. Trimming at V came to 6 bases and at J to 2 bases, leaving 5 bases not matched to a gene. Germline assignment: CDR1 MNHEY and CDR2 SVGEGT. In the original workflow: Amplification with reference gene primers provided the estimates of nucleated cell counts. TCRdb's table, derived via immunoSEQ multiplex PCR, lists solely in-frame clones and lacks some. V and J calls and clone size are given by that table; D and trimming were obtained from the DNA. The sample shows around 100,000 clones, approximately 80% of them seen only once. This chain uses TRBV6-2 or TRBV6-3 with TRBJ1-5, with 12 nucleotides matching TRBD1. The sample comprised peripheral blood. The receptor was derived from a man between 65 and 80 years old with active or convalescent COVID-19. The CDR3 sequence: CASSRDRGPGNQPQHF. CDR3 DNA: TGTGCCAGCAGCCGGGACAGGGGGCCGGGCAATCAGCCCCAGCATTTT.